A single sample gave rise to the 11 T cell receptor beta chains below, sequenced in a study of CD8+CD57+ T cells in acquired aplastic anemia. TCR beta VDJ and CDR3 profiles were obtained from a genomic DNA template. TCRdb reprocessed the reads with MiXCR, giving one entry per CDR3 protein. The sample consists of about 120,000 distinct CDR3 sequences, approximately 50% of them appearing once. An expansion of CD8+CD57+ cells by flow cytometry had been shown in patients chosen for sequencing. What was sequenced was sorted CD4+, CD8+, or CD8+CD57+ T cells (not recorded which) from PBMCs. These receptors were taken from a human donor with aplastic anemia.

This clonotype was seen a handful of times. This CDR3 is CASSEGENTEAFF. Written as DNA, the CDR3 is TGTGCCAGCAGTGAAGGGGAGAACACTGAAGCTTTCTTT. The genes are TRBV2 and TRBJ1-1, with D hard to call. The CDR3 has 13 residues. V lost 1 base and J 1 base, leaving 4 bases between the germline ends. Germline V gene lookup returns CDR1 SNHLY and CDR2 FYNNEI.

DNA for the CDR3: TGTGCCACCAGCAGACCAGGGAGAGATACGCAGTATTTT. This gives the protein CATSRPGRDTQYF. The J gene is TRBJ2-3, the V gene TRBV15, with D perhaps TRBD1 or TRBD2 (5 bases each). The CDR3 loop spans 13 amino acids. CDR1 is LNHNV, CDR2 YYDKDF, per germline (reference sequence). Trimming stripped 2 bases from V and 5 bases from J, with 8 bases between. The whole variable domain, filled in from reference TRBV15 and TRBJ2-3, reads DAMVIQNPRYQVTQFGKPVTLSCSQTLNHNVMYWYQQKSSQAPKLLFHYYDKDFNNEADTPDNFQSRRPNTSFCFLDIRSPGLGDTAMYLCATSRPGRDTQYFGPGTRLTVL.

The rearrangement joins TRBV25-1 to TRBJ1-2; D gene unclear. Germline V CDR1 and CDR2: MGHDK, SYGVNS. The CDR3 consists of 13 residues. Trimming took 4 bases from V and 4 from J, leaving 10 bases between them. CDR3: CASSVGSVYGYTF. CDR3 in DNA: TGTGCCAGCAGTGTTGGGTCCGTCTATGGCTACACCTTC.

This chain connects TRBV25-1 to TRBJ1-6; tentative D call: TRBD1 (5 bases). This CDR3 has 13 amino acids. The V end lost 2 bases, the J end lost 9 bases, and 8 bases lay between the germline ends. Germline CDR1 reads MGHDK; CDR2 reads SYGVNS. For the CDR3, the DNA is TGTGCCAGCAGTGAAGGGGCCCTTTCACCCCTCCACTTT. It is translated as CASSEGALSPLHF.

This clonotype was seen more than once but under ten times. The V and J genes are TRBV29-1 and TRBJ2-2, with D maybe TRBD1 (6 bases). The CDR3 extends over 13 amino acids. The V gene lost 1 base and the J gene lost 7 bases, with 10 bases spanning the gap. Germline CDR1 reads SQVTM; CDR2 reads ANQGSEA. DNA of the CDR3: TGCAGCGTTGAAGGTGGGGGCCACGGGGAGCTGTTTTTT. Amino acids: CSVEGGGHGELFF.

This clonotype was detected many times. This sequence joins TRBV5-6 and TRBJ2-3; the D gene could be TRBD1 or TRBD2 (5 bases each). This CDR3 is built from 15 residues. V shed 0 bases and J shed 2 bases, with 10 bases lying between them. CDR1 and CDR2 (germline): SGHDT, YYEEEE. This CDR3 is CASSLGGSDTDTQYF. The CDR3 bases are TGTGCCAGCAGCTTGGGGGGGAGCGACACAGATACGCAGTATTTT.

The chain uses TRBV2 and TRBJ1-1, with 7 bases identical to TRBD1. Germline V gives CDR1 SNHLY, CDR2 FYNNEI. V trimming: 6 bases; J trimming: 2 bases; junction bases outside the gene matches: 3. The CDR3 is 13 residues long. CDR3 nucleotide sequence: TGTGCCAGCAGGGGACAGAGTAACACTGAAGCTTTCTTT. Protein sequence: CASRGQSNTEAFF.

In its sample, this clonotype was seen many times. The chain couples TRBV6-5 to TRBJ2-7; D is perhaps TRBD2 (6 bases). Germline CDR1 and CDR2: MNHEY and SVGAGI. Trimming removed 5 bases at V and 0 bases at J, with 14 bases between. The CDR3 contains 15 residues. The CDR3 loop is CASSPRTGLSYEQYF. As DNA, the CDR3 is TGTGCCAGCAGTCCCCGGACGGGACTCTCCTACGAGCAGTACTTC.

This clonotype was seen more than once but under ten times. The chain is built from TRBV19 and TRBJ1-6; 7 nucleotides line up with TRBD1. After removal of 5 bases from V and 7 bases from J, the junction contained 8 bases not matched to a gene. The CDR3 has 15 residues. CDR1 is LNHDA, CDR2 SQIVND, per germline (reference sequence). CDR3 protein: CASSLSPTGNSPLHF. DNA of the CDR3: TGTGCCAGTAGTCTCTCACCGACAGGGAATTCACCCCTCCACTTT. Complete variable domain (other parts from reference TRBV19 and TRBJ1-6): DGGITQSPKYLFRKEGQNVTLSCEQNLNHDAMYWYRQDPGQGLRLIYYSQIVNDFQKGDIAEGYSVSREKKESFPLTVTSAQKNPTAFYLCASSLSPTGNSPLHFGNGTRLTVT.

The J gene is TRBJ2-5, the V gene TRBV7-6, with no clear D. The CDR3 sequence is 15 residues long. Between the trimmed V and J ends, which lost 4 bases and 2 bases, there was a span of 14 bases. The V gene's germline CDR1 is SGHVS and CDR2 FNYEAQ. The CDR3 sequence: CASSSPDWRQETQYF. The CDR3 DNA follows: TGTGCCAGCAGCTCCCCAGACTGGCGGCAAGAGACCCAGTACTTC.

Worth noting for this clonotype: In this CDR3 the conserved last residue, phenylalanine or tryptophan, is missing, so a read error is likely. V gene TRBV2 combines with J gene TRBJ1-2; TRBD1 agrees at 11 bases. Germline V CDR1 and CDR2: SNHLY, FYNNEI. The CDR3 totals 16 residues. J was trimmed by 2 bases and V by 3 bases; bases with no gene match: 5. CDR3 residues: CASSERGTGGNYGYTL. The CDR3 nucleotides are TGTGCCAGCAGTGAGAGGGGGACAGGGGGAAACTATGGCTACACCCTC.